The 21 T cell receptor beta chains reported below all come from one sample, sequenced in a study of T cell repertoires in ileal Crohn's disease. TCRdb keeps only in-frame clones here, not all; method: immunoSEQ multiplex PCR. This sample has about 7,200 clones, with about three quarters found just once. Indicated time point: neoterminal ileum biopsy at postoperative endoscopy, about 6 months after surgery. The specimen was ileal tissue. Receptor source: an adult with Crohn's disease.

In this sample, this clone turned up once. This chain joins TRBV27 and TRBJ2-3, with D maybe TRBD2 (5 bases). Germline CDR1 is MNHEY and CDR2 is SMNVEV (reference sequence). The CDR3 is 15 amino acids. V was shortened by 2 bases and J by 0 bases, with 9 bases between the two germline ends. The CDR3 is CASSLIPGSTDTQYF. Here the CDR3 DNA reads TGTGCCAGCAGTTTAATCCCGGGGAGCACAGATACGCAGTATTTT.

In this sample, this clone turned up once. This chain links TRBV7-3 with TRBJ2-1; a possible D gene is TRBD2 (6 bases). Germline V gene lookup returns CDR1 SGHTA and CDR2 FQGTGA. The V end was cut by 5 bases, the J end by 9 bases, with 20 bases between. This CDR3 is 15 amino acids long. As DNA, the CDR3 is TGTGCCAGCAGCCCAGCGGGTAGCTCTCTGGGTGAGCAGTTCTTC. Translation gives CASSPAGSSLGEQFF. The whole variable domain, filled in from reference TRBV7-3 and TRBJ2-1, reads GAGVSQTPSNKVTEKGKYVELRCDPISGHTALYWYRQSLGQGPEFLIYFQGTGAADDSGLPNDRFFAVRPEGSVSTLKIQRTERGDSAVYLCASSPAGSSLGEQFFGPGTRLTVL.

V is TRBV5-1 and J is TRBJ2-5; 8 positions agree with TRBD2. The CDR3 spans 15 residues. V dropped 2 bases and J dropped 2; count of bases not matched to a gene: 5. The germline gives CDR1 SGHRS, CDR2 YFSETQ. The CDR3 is CASSFGGAYQETQYF. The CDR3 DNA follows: TGCGCCAGCAGCTTCGGGGGGGCCTATCAAGAGACCCAGTACTTC.

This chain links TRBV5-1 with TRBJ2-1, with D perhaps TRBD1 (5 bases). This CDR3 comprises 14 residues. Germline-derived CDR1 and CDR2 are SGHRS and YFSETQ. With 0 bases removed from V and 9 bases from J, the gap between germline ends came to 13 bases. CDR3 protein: CASSLARDRLEQFF. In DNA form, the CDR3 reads TGCGCCAGCAGCTTGGCCAGGGATCGTCTTGAGCAGTTCTTC.

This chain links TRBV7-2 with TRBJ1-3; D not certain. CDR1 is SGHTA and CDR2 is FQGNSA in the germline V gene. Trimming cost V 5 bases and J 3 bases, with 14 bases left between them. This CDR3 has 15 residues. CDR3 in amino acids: CASSRREAVGNTIYF. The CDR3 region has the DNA TGTGCCAGCAGCAGACGGGAGGCCGTTGGAAACACCATATATTTT. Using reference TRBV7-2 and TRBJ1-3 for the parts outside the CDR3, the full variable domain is GAGVSQSPSNKVTEKGKDVELRCDPISGHTALYWYRQSLGQGLEFLIYFQGNSAPDKSGLPSDRFSAERTGGSVSTLTIQRTQQEDSAVYLCASSRREAVGNTIYFGEGSWLTVV.

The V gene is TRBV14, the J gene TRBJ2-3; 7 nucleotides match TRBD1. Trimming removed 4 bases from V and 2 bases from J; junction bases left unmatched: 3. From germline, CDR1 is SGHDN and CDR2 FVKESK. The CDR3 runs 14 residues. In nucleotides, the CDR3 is TGTGCCAGCAGCCGACAGGGCTACACAGATACGCAGTATTTT. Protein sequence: CASSRQGYTDTQYF.

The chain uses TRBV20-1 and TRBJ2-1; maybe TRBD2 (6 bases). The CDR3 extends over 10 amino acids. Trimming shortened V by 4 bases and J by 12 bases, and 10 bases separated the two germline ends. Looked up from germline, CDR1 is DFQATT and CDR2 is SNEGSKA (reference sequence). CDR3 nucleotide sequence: TGCAGTGCTATTCGGGACTGGCAGTTCTTC. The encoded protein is CSAIRDWQFF.

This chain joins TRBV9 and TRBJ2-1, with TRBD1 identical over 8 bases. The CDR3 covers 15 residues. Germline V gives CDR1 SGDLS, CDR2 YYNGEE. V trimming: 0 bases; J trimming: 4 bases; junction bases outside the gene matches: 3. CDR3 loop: CASSVGQGYYNEQFF. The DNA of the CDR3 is TGTGCCAGCAGCGTAGGACAGGGGTATTACAATGAGCAGTTCTTC.

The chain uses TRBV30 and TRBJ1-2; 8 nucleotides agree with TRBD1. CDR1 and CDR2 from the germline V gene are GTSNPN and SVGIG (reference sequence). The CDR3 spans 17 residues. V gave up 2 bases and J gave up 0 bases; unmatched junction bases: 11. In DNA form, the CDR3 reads TGTGCCTGGAGTTCTCAGGGGGCGCGTAGCACTAACTATGGCTACACCTTC. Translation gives CAWSSQGARSTNYGYTF.

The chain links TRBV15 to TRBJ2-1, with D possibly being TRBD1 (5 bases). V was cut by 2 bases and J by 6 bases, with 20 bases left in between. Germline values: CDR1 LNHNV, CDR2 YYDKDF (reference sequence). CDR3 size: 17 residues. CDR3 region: CATSRPVTGPRFNEQFF. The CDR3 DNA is TGTGCCACCAGCAGACCCGTAACAGGACCGAGGTTCAATGAGCAGTTCTTC.

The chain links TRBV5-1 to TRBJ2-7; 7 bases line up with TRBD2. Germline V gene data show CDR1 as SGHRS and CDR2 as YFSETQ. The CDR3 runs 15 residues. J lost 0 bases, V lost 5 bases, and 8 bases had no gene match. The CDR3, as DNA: TGCGCCAGCAGATACGGGGTAGCGGGCTCCTACGAGCAGTACTTC. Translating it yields CASRYGVAGSYEQYF.

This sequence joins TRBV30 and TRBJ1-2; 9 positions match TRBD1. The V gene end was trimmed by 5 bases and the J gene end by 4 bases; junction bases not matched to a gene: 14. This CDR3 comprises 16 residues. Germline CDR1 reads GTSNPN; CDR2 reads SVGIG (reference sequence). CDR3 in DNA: TGTGCCTGGGGACCTGGGACAGGGTGGGGAATCTATGGCTACACCTTC. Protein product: CAWGPGTGWGIYGYTF.

The CDR3 is CASRSTGQGIYEQYF. CDR3 DNA sequence: TGTGCCAGCAGAAGCACGGGACAGGGTATCTACGAGCAGTACTTC. The chain employs TRBV6-1 and TRBJ2-7, with 9 bases aligning to TRBD1. V shed 6 bases, J shed 3 bases, and the junction held 9 bases outside the gene matches. CDR3 length equals 15 residues. Germline V lookup: CDR1 MNHNS, CDR2 SASEGT.

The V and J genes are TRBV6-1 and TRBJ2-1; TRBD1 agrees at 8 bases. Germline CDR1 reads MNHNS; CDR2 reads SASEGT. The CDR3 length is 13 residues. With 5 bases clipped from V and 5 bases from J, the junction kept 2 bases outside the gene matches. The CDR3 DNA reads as TGTGCCAGCAGTCGGACAGGGAACAATGAGCAGTTCTTC. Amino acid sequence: CASSRTGNNEQFF.

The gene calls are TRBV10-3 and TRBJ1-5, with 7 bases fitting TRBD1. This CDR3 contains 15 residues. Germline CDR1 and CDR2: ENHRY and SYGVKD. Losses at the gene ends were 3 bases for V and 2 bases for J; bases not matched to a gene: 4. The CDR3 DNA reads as TGTGCCATCAGTGAAGGGGGGACAGGCAATCAGCCCCAGCATTTT. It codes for CAISEGGTGNQPQHF.

CDR3 nucleotide sequence: TGTGCCAGCAGCTCCGGGACAGAAGAGACCCAGTACTTC. It is translated as CASSSGTEETQYF. The chain recombines TRBV11-2 with TRBJ2-5; 7 nucleotides match TRBD1. There are 13 residues in the CDR3. J gave up 3 bases and V 4 bases, and 2 bases lay outside the gene matches. Germline loops: CDR1 SGHAT, CDR2 FQNNGV.

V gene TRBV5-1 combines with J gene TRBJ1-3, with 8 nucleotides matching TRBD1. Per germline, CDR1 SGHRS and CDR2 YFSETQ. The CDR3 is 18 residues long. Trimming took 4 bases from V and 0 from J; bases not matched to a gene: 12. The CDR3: CASSPGQAKSFSGNTIYF. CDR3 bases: TGCGCCAGCAGCCCGGGACAGGCAAAATCTTTCTCTGGAAACACCATATATTTT. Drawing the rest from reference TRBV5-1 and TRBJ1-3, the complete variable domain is KAGVTQTPRYLIKTRGQQVTLSCSPISGHRSVSWYQQTPGQGLQFLFEYFSETQRNKGNFPGRFSGRQFSNSRSEMNVSTLELGDSALYLCASSPGQAKSFSGNTIYFGEGSWLTVV.

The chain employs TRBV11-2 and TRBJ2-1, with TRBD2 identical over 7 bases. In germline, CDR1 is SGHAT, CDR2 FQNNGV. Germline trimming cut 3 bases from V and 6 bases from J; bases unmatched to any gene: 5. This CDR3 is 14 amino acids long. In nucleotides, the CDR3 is TGTGCCAGCAGCTTCCGGGAGGATAGCAATGAGCAGTTCTTC. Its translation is CASSFREDSNEQFF.

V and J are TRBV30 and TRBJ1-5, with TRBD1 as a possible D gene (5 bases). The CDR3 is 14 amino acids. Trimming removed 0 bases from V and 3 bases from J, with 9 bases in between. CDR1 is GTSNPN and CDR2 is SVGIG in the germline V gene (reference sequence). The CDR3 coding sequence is TGTGCCTGGAGTGTCGGACACAACAATCAGCCCCAGCATTTT. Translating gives CAWSVGHNNQPQHF. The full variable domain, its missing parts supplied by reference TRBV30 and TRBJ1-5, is SQTIHQWPATLVQPVGSPLSLECTVEGTSNPNLYWYRQAAGRGLQLLFYSVGIGQISSEVPQNLSASRPQDRQFILSSKKLLLSDSGFYLCAWSVGHNNQPQHFGDGTRLSIL.

CDR3: CASSLFTQGSTDTQYF. The CDR3 region has the DNA TGTGCCAGCAGCTTATTTACCCAGGGGAGCACAGATACGCAGTATTTT. The chain combines TRBV7-8 with TRBJ2-3; D may be TRBD1 (6 bases). Trimming pared 2 bases from V and 0 bases from J, leaving 12 bases between. In germline, CDR1 is SGHVS, CDR2 FQNEAQ. This CDR3 contains 16 residues.

CDR3 nucleotide sequence: TGCGCCAGCAGCCAAACAGGGCCTTACGAGCAGTACTTC. The encoded protein is CASSQTGPYEQYF. This chain joins TRBV5-1 and TRBJ2-7; D might be TRBD1 (6 bases). The CDR3 contains 13 residues. The V end lost 4 bases, the J end lost 4 bases, and 12 bases lay between the germline ends. Per the germline V gene, CDR1 is SGHRS and CDR2 is YFSETQ.